This passage covers 20 T cell receptor beta chains from one sample sequenced in a study of OX40 agonist ivuxolimab in advanced cancers. Clones were read by immunoSEQ multiplex PCR, and TCRdb kept only the in-frame ones, dropping some. The data contain about 16,000 clones, approximately 86% of them singletons. The specimen was CD4+ or CD8+ T cells sorted from blood, collected in a trial of the OX40 agonist ivuxolimab. The origin of the receptors is an adult with an advanced solid tumor such as melanoma, head and neck, liver or kidney cancer.

This rearrangement joins TRBV7-3 to TRBJ2-7, with D uncertain. Germline-derived CDR1 and CDR2 are SGHTA and FQGTGA. V dropped 2 bases and J dropped 0 bases, with 5 bases sitting between them. This CDR3 has 13 residues. The CDR3 coding sequence is TGTGCCAGCAGCTTAGCCAGCTCCTACGAGCAGTACTTC. Translating it yields CASSLASSYEQYF.

V and J are TRBV28 and TRBJ1-1, with unresolved D. Between the trimmed V and J ends, which lost 7 bases and 1 base, there was a span of 10 bases. CDR1 and CDR2 (germline): MDHEN, SYDVKM. This CDR3 spans 13 amino acids. Written as DNA, the CDR3 is TGTGCCAGCATGCAGCCTGGGAACACTGAAGCTTTCTTT. Amino acids: CASMQPGNTEAFF.

J is TRBJ2-7 and V is TRBV14; 13 bases are shared with TRBD2. The CDR3 length is 14 residues. From germline, CDR1 is SGHDN and CDR2 FVKESK. The ends lost 5 bases at V and 6 bases at J; junction bases unmatched: 4. The CDR3 bases are TGTGCCAGCAGCTCCCGACTAGCGGGAGGCGAGCAGTACTTC. As protein: CASSSRLAGGEQYF.

The V call is TRBV6-1, the J call TRBJ1-6; D perhaps matches TRBD1 (5 bases). Germline CDR1 MNHNS, CDR2 SASEGT. With 5 bases removed from V and 9 bases from J, the gap between germline ends came to 14 bases. CDR3 size: 14 residues. The CDR3 is CASSSGTRASPLHF. The CDR3 nucleotides are TGTGCCAGCAGTTCGGGGACCCGGGCTTCACCCCTCCACTTT.

The chain is built from TRBV7-9 and TRBJ2-7; D is perhaps TRBD1 (5 bases). V was shortened by 5 bases and J by 2 bases, with 7 bases between the two germline ends. Looked up from germline, CDR1 is SEHNR and CDR2 is FQNEAQ (reference sequence). The CDR3 is made up of 12 amino acids. The CDR3, as DNA: TGTGCCAGCAGCGACAGTACCTACGAGCAGTACTTC. Protein sequence: CASSDSTYEQYF.

The rearrangement links TRBV9 to TRBJ2-7; D is perhaps TRBD2 (6 bases). V gave up 0 bases and J gave up 2 bases, with 12 bases separating them. The CDR3 is made up of 15 amino acids. From germline, CDR1 is SGDLS and CDR2 YYNGEE. This CDR3 is CASSVEPGGTYEQYF. The CDR3 bases are TGTGCCAGCAGCGTAGAGCCTGGAGGGACCTACGAGCAGTACTTC.

This chain uses TRBV28 with TRBJ1-2, with D hard to call. This CDR3 has 12 amino acids. Trimming pared 5 bases from V and 4 bases from J, leaving 8 bases between. Germline V CDR1 and CDR2: MDHEN, SYDVKM. The CDR3 nucleotides read TGTGCCAGCAGTGACCTGCTCTATGGCTACACCTTC. It is translated as CASSDLLYGYTF.

The chain carries TRBV9 and TRBJ2-5; either TRBD1 or TRBD2 may fit D (6 bases each). The CDR3 spans 15 residues. V lost 0 bases to trimming and J lost 5 bases, with 14 bases between them. Germline V lookup: CDR1 SGDLS, CDR2 YYNGEE. As DNA, the CDR3 is TGTGCCAGCAGCGTAGTGCCGGGGGCGGGTGAGACCCAGTACTTC. It translates to CASSVVPGAGETQYF.

There are a few counts of this clone. This chain connects TRBV6-6 to TRBJ2-7; possibly TRBD1 for D (5 bases). The length of the CDR3 is 12 residues. Germline V lookup: CDR1 MNHNY, CDR2 SVGAGI (reference sequence). V lost 5 bases and J lost 5, with 10 bases in between. The CDR3: CASSQTVHEQYF. The CDR3, as DNA: TGTGCCAGCAGTCAGACAGTCCACGAGCAGTACTTC.

The V and J genes are TRBV27 and TRBJ1-6; D not resolved. With 0 bases removed from V and 6 bases from J, the gap between germline ends came to 15 bases. Germline lookup yields CDR1 MNHEY and CDR2 SMNVEV (reference sequence). This CDR3 region has 17 residues. CDR3 coding DNA: TGTGCCAGCAGTTTATCGACCGGGTTTCCTTTTAATTCACCCCTCCACTTT. Its translation is CASSLSTGFPFNSPLHF.

The chain is built from TRBV30 and TRBJ2-3; D gene uncertain. V was clipped by 0 bases and J by 1 base, with 8 bases between them. The CDR3 is 14 residues long. Looked up from germline, CDR1 is GTSNPN and CDR2 is SVGIG (reference sequence). The CDR3 loop reads CAWSVHSGTDTQYF. The CDR3 bases are TGTGCCTGGAGTGTGCATTCCGGCACAGATACGCAGTATTTT. Full variable domain (remainder filled in from reference TRBV30 and TRBJ2-3): SQTIHQWPATLVQPVGSPLSLECTVEGTSNPNLYWYRQAAGRGLQLLFYSVGIGQISSEVPQNLSASRPQDRQFILSSKKLLLSDSGFYLCAWSVHSGTDTQYFGPGTRLTVL.

V and J are TRBV7-2 and TRBJ1-4, with D unclear. The V end lost 1 base, the J end lost 8 bases, and 17 bases lay between the germline ends. CDR1 SGHTA and CDR2 FQGNSA come from the germline V gene. The CDR3 consists of 16 residues. The CDR3 spells CASSLVSATVGEKLFF. CDR3 sequence (DNA): TGTGCCAGCAGCTTAGTTTCGGCTACGGTGGGGGAAAAACTGTTTTTT.

The V and J genes are TRBV7-3 and TRBJ2-3, with D possibly being TRBD1 (5 bases). Germline V CDR1 and CDR2: SGHTA, FQGTGA. V gave up 2 bases and J gave up 2 bases, with 11 bases separating them. The CDR3 is 15 amino acids. CDR3 nucleotides: TGTGCCAGCAGCTTAGGGGCAGACCCCACAGATACGCAGTATTTT. This translates into CASSLGADPTDTQYF. Drawing the rest from reference TRBV7-3 and TRBJ2-3, the complete variable domain is GAGVSQTPSNKVTEKGKYVELRCDPISGHTALYWYRQSLGQGPEFLIYFQGTGAADDSGLPNDRFFAVRPEGSVSTLKIQRTERGDSAVYLCASSLGADPTDTQYFGPGTRLTVL.

This clone turned up a few times. The chain couples TRBV7-2 to TRBJ2-3, with D possibly being TRBD2 (6 bases). With 5 bases removed from V and 1 base from J, the gap between germline ends came to 19 bases. The CDR3 sequence is 17 residues long. CDR1 and CDR2 from the germline V gene are SGHTA and FQGNSA. The CDR3 is CASSVGIRRERTDTQYF. The CDR3 DNA sequence: TGTGCCAGCAGCGTAGGGATCCGACGGGAGCGCACAGATACGCAGTATTTT.

Concerning this clone itself: Its ends do not fully match the called genes, so a read error is possible. This sequence joins TRBV5-4 and TRBJ1-2; D is unresolved. Germline V lookup: CDR1 SGHNT, CDR2 YYREEE (reference sequence). This CDR3 is 13 amino acids long. As DNA, the CDR3 is TGCGCCAGCAGCCACAGAGGGTCTTTTGGCTACACCTTC. The encoded protein is CASSHRGSFGYTF.

The V call is TRBV5-1, the J call TRBJ1-1, with D perhaps TRBD1 (6 bases). CDR3 length: 15 amino acids. The V gene's germline CDR1 is SGHRS and CDR2 YFSETQ. The V gene lost 4 bases and the J gene lost 8 bases, with 21 bases spanning the gap. CDR3 DNA sequence: TGCGCCAGCAGCCCGATAAATGGGGCAGGGGTCGAAGCTTTCTTT. Protein product: CASSPINGAGVEAFF. Full variable domain (missing parts from reference TRBV5-1 and TRBJ1-1): KAGVTQTPRYLIKTRGQQVTLSCSPISGHRSVSWYQQTPGQGLQFLFEYFSETQRNKGNFPGRFSGRQFSNSRSEMNVSTLELGDSALYLCASSPINGAGVEAFFGQGTRLTVV.

V usage is TRBV5-6 and J usage is TRBJ2-7; 16 bases align to TRBD2. Trimming at V came to 4 bases and at J to 6 bases, leaving 7 bases not matched to a gene. Germline assignment: CDR1 SGHDT and CDR2 YYEEEE. The CDR3 spans 16 residues. CDR3 residues: CASSQGLAGGPFEQYF. The DNA for the CDR3 is TGTGCCAGCAGCCAGGGACTAGCGGGAGGGCCCTTCGAGCAGTACTTC.

The V gene is TRBV29-1, the J gene TRBJ2-3, with 7 bases that match TRBD2. The CDR3 runs 15 residues. The junction had 8 bases not matched to a gene; V was cut back by 4 bases and J by 1 base. Per germline, CDR1 SQVTM and CDR2 ANQGSEA. The CDR3 nucleotides read TGCAGCGTTGCGAGTTTAGCGGGTGGCACAGATACGCAGTATTTT. Amino acid sequence: CSVASLAGGTDTQYF.

The chain joins TRBV2 to TRBJ2-7, with D perhaps matching TRBD2 (6 bases). Germline V CDR1 and CDR2: SNHLY, FYNNEI. The CDR3 has 14 residues. The germline V and J ends were trimmed by 10 bases and 0 bases, with 16 bases remaining between them. The CDR3 loop reads CANTGTFTSYEQYF. CDR3 in DNA: TGTGCCAACACCGGGACTTTTACCTCCTACGAGCAGTACTTC.

The chain links TRBV5-1 to TRBJ2-5; weak D call: TRBD1 (7 bases). This CDR3 has 15 residues. Germline CDR1 is SGHRS and CDR2 is YFSETQ. V was pared by 0 bases and J by 2 bases, with 11 bases between. The DNA for the CDR3 is TGCGCCAGCAGCTTGGGGCAGGGGGGTCAAGAGACCCAGTACTTC. This codes for CASSLGQGGQETQYF.